One and the same sample provided the 31 T cell receptor beta chains below, sequenced in a study of identical twins. Via MiXCR, TCRdb re-called the 5' RACE reads, giving one row per CDR3 protein. The table records 230,000 or so distinct CDR3 sequences, 6.5% to 9.5% of them present only once. Another study also made use of these data, one on yellow fever vaccine responses in identical twins.

Sample: CD8+ T cells sorted from blood. The receptors shown here come from a woman aged 18 to 35 in good health.

The gene calls are TRBV2 and TRBJ2-3; 9 positions match TRBD1. This CDR3 has 16 residues. Germline trimming cut 3 bases from V and 3 bases from J; bases unmatched to any gene: 7. Germline values: CDR1 SNHLY, CDR2 FYNNEI. CDR3 DNA sequence: TGTGCCAGCAGTGAGGCGGTCGGGACAGGGACAGATACGCAGTATTTT. Translating gives CASSEAVGTGTDTQYF.

This clonotype has more than one count but fewer than ten. The V call is TRBV20-1, the J call TRBJ2-1, with TRBD1 matching over 7 bases. Germline-derived CDR1 and CDR2 are DFQATT and SNEGSKA (reference sequence). The CDR3 contains 16 residues. The V and J ends lost 5 bases and 8 bases, in that order; junction bases with no gene match: 18. CDR3 region: CSALGGSGPLGDEQFF. The CDR3 DNA sequence: TGCAGTGCTTTAGGGGGCTCGGGGCCCCTGGGCGATGAGCAGTTCTTC.

This clonotype showed up just a few times. The rearrangement links TRBV5-1 to TRBJ2-4; 9 bases line up with TRBD2. J gave up 1 base and V 4 bases, and 6 bases lay outside the gene matches. CDR1 is SGHRS and CDR2 is YFSETQ in the germline V gene. The CDR3 has 16 amino acids. CDR3: CASSRLAGVAKNIQYF. In nucleotides, the CDR3 is TGCGCCAGCAGCAGATTAGCGGGAGTGGCCAAAAACATTCAGTACTTC.

This clonotype was seen a handful of times. The rearrangement uses TRBV7-6 and TRBJ1-1; a possible D gene is TRBD1 (6 bases). Between the trimmed V and J ends, which lost 6 bases and 7 bases, there was a span of 15 bases. Looked up from germline, CDR1 is SGHVS and CDR2 is FNYEAQ. This CDR3 is 13 amino acids long. The CDR3 here is CASSLNGQLEAFF. The CDR3 region has the DNA TGTGCCAGCAGTTTAAACGGACAGCTTGAAGCTTTCTTT.

There are many counts of this clonotype. The chain employs TRBV12-3 or TRBV12-4 and TRBJ1-1; 8 nucleotides match TRBD1. This CDR3 region has 14 residues. V was clipped by 4 bases and J by 1 base; unmatched bases: 2. DNA for the CDR3: TGTGCCAGCAGTTCTGGGACAGGGAACACTGAAGCTTTCTTT. This encodes CASSSGTGNTEAFF.

In its sample, this clonotype was seen many times. The J gene is TRBJ2-1, the V gene TRBV29-1; D remains ambiguous. V was pared by 3 bases and J by 6 bases, with 12 bases between. This CDR3 region has 13 residues. Germline V CDR1 and CDR2: SQVTM, ANQGSEA. CDR3 loop: CSVDQVVGNEQFF. Written as DNA, the CDR3 is TGCAGCGTTGACCAGGTTGTCGGCAATGAGCAGTTCTTC.

This clonotype occurred many times. The genes are TRBV29-1 and TRBJ2-2; the D gene is possibly TRBD2 (5 bases). Germline lookup yields CDR1 SQVTM and CDR2 ANQGSEA. There are 13 residues in the CDR3. Trimming shortened V by 7 bases and J by 1 base, and 10 bases separated the two germline ends. The CDR3 DNA sequence: TGCAGCGGTGTTAGCGAGAACACCGGGGAGCTGTTTTTT. Encoded protein: CSGVSENTGELFF.

The rearrangement joins TRBV12-3 or TRBV12-4 to TRBJ2-1; 7 bases are shared with TRBD1. The V segment lost 6 bases and the J segment 5 bases; nucleotides outside the gene matches: 4. The CDR3 is 13 residues long. The CDR3 DNA is TGTGCCAGCAGGGACAGGTTAGACAATGAGCAGTTCTTC. Its protein is CASRDRLDNEQFF.

Ten or more counts support this clonotype. The chain employs TRBV20-1 and TRBJ2-1; a possible D gene is TRBD2 (5 bases). V lost 0 bases and J lost 3, with 12 bases in between. This CDR3 region has 15 residues. Looked up from germline, CDR1 is DFQATT and CDR2 is SNEGSKA (reference sequence). The CDR3 here is CSARDRDSSYNEQFF. As DNA, the CDR3 is TGCAGTGCTAGAGATCGGGATAGCAGCTACAATGAGCAGTTCTTC.

This clonotype has ten or more counts. V usage is TRBV20-1 and J usage is TRBJ2-3; 14 positions match TRBD2. Trimming at V came to 5 bases and at J to 2 bases, leaving 6 bases not matched to a gene. The CDR3 is 16 residues long. From germline, CDR1 is DFQATT and CDR2 SNEGSKA (reference sequence). CDR3 DNA sequence: TGCAGTGCTCCTCGGACTAGCGGGGGGTACACAGATACGCAGTATTTT. Translated, it gives CSAPRTSGGYTDTQYF.

Only a few counts were recorded for this clonotype. The chain links TRBV27 to TRBJ2-3, with D perhaps matching TRBD2 (6 bases). CDR3 length: 14 residues. The germline gives CDR1 MNHEY, CDR2 SMNVEV (reference sequence). V lost 4 bases, J lost 2 bases, and 10 bases lay in between. The CDR3 region is CASSSRELTDTQYF. DNA of the CDR3: TGTGCCAGCAGTTCCCGGGAGCTCACAGATACGCAGTATTTT.

This clonotype was observed many times. This rearrangement joins TRBV5-1 to TRBJ2-3, with 9 bases fitting TRBD1. CDR1 is SGHRS, CDR2 YFSETQ, per germline. J was trimmed by 3 bases and V by 1 base; bases with no gene match: 6. The CDR3 extends over 16 amino acids. The CDR3 DNA reads as TGCGCCAGCAGCTTGTTTACAGGGGGCTTGACAGATACGCAGTATTTT. Residues: CASSLFTGGLTDTQYF.

The chain combines TRBV27 with TRBJ1-2; 10 nucleotides align to TRBD1. Germline loops: CDR1 MNHEY, CDR2 SMNVEV (reference sequence). V lost 5 bases to trimming and J lost 8 bases; unmatched junction nucleotides: 11. The CDR3 spans 15 residues. The CDR3 reads CASSTSPTGGRGYTF. As DNA, the CDR3 is TGTGCCAGCAGTACCTCCCCGACAGGGGGCCGGGGCTACACCTTC.

This clonotype occurred a few times. The V call is TRBV5-6, the J call TRBJ2-7; D may correspond to TRBD1 or TRBD2 (6 bases each). The CDR3 contains 14 residues. CDR1 and CDR2 (germline): SGHDT, YYEEEE. V was cut by 1 base and J by 5 bases, with 13 bases left in between. The CDR3: CASSLSGGPNEQYF. CDR3 DNA: TGTGCCAGCAGCTTGTCTGGGGGGCCCAACGAGCAGTACTTC.

The rearrangement links TRBV7-2 to TRBJ2-5; D is possibly TRBD2 (7 bases). Between the trimmed V and J ends, which lost 2 bases and 4 bases, there was a span of 17 bases. CDR1 is SGHTA and CDR2 is FQGNSA in the germline V gene. The CDR3 runs 16 residues. CDR3 amino acids: CASSLWPAGATETQYF. CDR3 in DNA: TGTGCCAGCAGCTTATGGCCCGCGGGGGCCACAGAGACCCAGTACTTC. The entire variable domain, with the rest obtained from reference TRBV7-2 and TRBJ2-5, is as follows: GAGVSQSPSNKVTEKGKDVELRCDPISGHTALYWYRQSLGQGLEFLIYFQGNSAPDKSGLPSDRFSAERTGGSVSTLTIQRTQQEDSAVYLCASSLWPAGATETQYFGPGTRLLVL.

The chain is built from TRBV19 and TRBJ1-4; D is unclear. CDR1 and CDR2 (germline): LNHDA, SQIVND (reference sequence). This CDR3 is built from 13 residues. The ends were cut back, 11 bases at V and 0 bases at J, with 10 bases in the middle. The CDR3 region is CAVGSATNEKLFF. CDR3 DNA sequence: TGTGCCGTGGGATCAGCAACTAATGAAAAACTGTTTTTT.

This clonotype has more than one count but fewer than ten. This chain connects TRBV4-1 to TRBJ1-1, with TRBD1 identical over 7 bases. Germline loops: CDR1 MGHRA, CDR2 YSYEKL. This CDR3 contains 14 residues. V shed 0 bases and J 4 bases; nucleotides not matched to a gene: 2. As DNA, the CDR3 is TGCGCCAGCAGCCAAGAAACAGGGGTCACTGAAGCTTTCTTT. It is translated as CASSQETGVTEAFF.

This chain connects TRBV11-2 to TRBJ2-2; 11 positions match TRBD2. The CDR3 runs to 17 residues. The germline gives CDR1 SGHAT, CDR2 FQNNGV. Trimming removed 1 base from V and 7 bases from J; junction bases left unmatched: 8. The CDR3 region is CASSLVVAGGPGGELFF. CDR3 sequence (DNA): TGTGCCAGCAGCTTAGTGGTAGCGGGAGGGCCTGGCGGGGAGCTGTTTTTT.

This clonotype was seen many times. This chain links TRBV27 with TRBJ1-5; tentative D call: TRBD1 (5 bases). CDR1 is MNHEY and CDR2 is SMNVEV in the germline V gene (reference sequence). With 5 bases removed from V and 3 bases from J, the gap between germline ends came to 17 bases. CDR3 length equals 16 residues. Here the CDR3 reads CASSKTAGTSNQPQHF. In nucleotides, the CDR3 is TGTGCCAGCAGTAAAACCGCCGGGACTTCCAATCAGCCCCAGCATTTT.

In its sample, this clonotype was seen many times. The chain is built from TRBV27 and TRBJ1-2; 7 positions agree with TRBD1. V dropped 2 bases and J dropped 4; count of bases not matched to a gene: 7. The CDR3 has 15 amino acids. Per germline, CDR1 MNHEY and CDR2 SMNVEV (reference sequence). CDR3 coding DNA: TGTGCCAGCAGTTTAGGGTCGACAGGGTTCTATGGCTACACCTTC. It translates to CASSLGSTGFYGYTF.

This clonotype turned up a few times. The chain is built from TRBV4-3 and TRBJ2-7; TRBD2 matches at 10 bases. Per germline, CDR1 LGHNA and CDR2 YSLEER. Trimming took 0 bases from V and 3 from J; bases not matched to a gene: 5. The CDR3 length is 16 residues. Here the CDR3 DNA reads TGCGCCAGCAGCCAAGACTTAGCGGGAGGATTCTACGAGCAGTACTTC. Protein product: CASSQDLAGGFYEQYF.

This clonotype was picked up a small number of times. The V and J genes are TRBV20-1 and TRBJ2-1, with 8 bases matching TRBD2. Trimming took 5 bases from V and 1 from J; bases not matched to a gene: 4. The germline V gene has CDR1 DFQATT and CDR2 SNEGSKA (reference sequence). The CDR3 runs to 14 residues. The CDR3 DNA reads as TGCAGTGCTTCTTCTAGCGGGTCCTACAATGAGCAGTTCTTC. Protein product: CSASSSGSYNEQFF.

The chain carries TRBV30 and TRBJ2-2, with D uncertain. The CDR3 runs 14 residues. Trimming removed 8 bases from V and 1 base from J, with 14 bases in between. Germline values: CDR1 GTSNPN, CDR2 SVGIG (reference sequence). As DNA, the CDR3 is TGTGCCAAGGAGCCAGAGCGGAACACCGGGGAGCTGTTTTTT. It specifies CAKEPERNTGELFF.

There are many counts of this clonotype. The chain employs TRBV11-2 and TRBJ2-2, with TRBD2 matching 12 bases. CDR3 length: 16 residues. With 1 base clipped from V and 4 bases from J, the junction kept 1 base outside the gene matches. CDR1 and CDR2 (germline): SGHAT, FQNNGV. The CDR3 DNA sequence: TGTGCCAGCAGCTTAGGACTAGCGGGAGTCACCGGGGAGCTGTTTTTT. This sequence encodes CASSLGLAGVTGELFF.

Only a few counts were recorded for this clonotype. This chain uses TRBV11-2 with TRBJ1-2, with TRBD1 matching 7 bases. Germline CDR1 reads SGHAT; CDR2 reads FQNNGV. Trimming at V came to 4 bases and at J to 4 bases, leaving 9 bases not matched to a gene. This CDR3 has 15 amino acids. This chain's CDR3 is CASSSHRDSPYGYTF. CDR3 nucleotide sequence: TGTGCCAGCAGCTCCCACCGGGACAGCCCCTATGGCTACACCTTC.

The V gene is TRBV23-1, the J gene TRBJ1-6; D gene unclear. TRBV23-1 is assigned to the ORF class and has an uncertain function. Deletions cut 0 bases from V and 9 bases from J, with 9 bases between. The length of the CDR3 is 14 residues. Here the CDR3 DNA reads TGCGCCAGCAGTCAATCGGTGGAGAGTTCACCCCTCCACTTT. It codes for CASSQSVESSPLHF.

The chain has TRBV3-1 and TRBJ1-1; tentative D call: TRBD1 (6 bases). V was clipped by 0 bases and J by 6 bases, with 14 bases between them. CDR3 length equals 15 residues. The V gene's germline CDR1 is LGHDT and CDR2 YNNKEL (reference sequence). Here the CDR3 DNA reads TGTGCCAGCAGCCAAGAGGGCACGGGGGGCGCTGAAGCTTTCTTT. Protein product: CASSQEGTGGAEAFF.

This clonotype occurred a few times. DNA of the CDR3: TGTGCCAGCAGCTTAGCGGTAATCGCGGCAATGATGGGCGAGCAGTACTTC. This encodes CASSLAVIAAMMGEQYF. This chain links TRBV7-8 with TRBJ2-7; D not certain. The length of the CDR3 is 17 residues. Germline values: CDR1 SGHVS, CDR2 FQNEAQ. Trimming pared 0 bases from V and 6 bases from J, leaving 21 bases between.

This clonotype was recorded at least ten times. The CDR3 DNA follows: TGTGCCAGCAGCTTAACCGTACGATCTAAAGCCAAAAACATTCAGTACTTC. The encoded protein is CASSLTVRSKAKNIQYF. The V call is TRBV7-9, the J call TRBJ2-4, with D hard to call. Trimming took 2 bases from V and 0 from J, leaving 14 bases between them. The germline V gene encodes CDR1 SEHNR and CDR2 FQNEAQ (reference sequence). CDR3 length equals 17 residues.

This clonotype came up many times. This chain connects TRBV29-1 to TRBJ1-2, with no clear D. V lost 6 bases to trimming and J lost 0 bases, with 14 bases between them. The CDR3 is 14 residues long. The germline CDR1 and CDR2 sequences are SQVTM and ANQGSEA. The CDR3 DNA reads as TGCAGCGTAGAGGACGTTCCAGCTAACTATGGCTACACCTTC. This translates into CSVEDVPANYGYTF.

V usage is TRBV7-2 and J usage is TRBJ2-7, with D perhaps matching TRBD1 (5 bases). CDR1 and CDR2 from the germline V gene are SGHTA and FQGNSA. This CDR3 is built from 15 residues. V was pared by 2 bases and J by 0 bases, with 11 bases between. The CDR3 DNA reads TGTGCCAGCAGCTTATGGGCAGGGCCCTCCTACGAGCAGTACTTC. Translated, it gives CASSLWAGPSYEQYF. The full variable domain, in which reference TRBV7-2 and TRBJ2-7 provide the parts outside the CDR3, is GAGVSQSPSNKVTEKGKDVELRCDPISGHTALYWYRQSLGQGLEFLIYFQGNSAPDKSGLPSDRFSAERTGGSVSTLTIQRTQQEDSAVYLCASSLWAGPSYEQYFGPGTRLTVT.